This passage covers 24 T cell receptor beta chains from one sample sequenced in a study of CD8 T cells in ankylosing spondylitis. MiXCR was run by TCRdb on the 5' RACE reads, yielding one entry per CDR3 protein. Of a few hundred thousand distinct CDR3 sequences in the sample, about 10% are singletons; the top ten hold 6% to 7.5%. The sequenced sample consisted of blood, either unsorted or a sorted T cell fraction (not recorded which). Receptors originate from a male donor with ankylosing spondylitis or in good health (not recorded which).

This chain connects TRBV12-3 or TRBV12-4 to TRBJ2-1; the D gene is possibly TRBD2 (5 bases). CDR3 length equals 17 residues. Trimming removed 5 bases at V and 0 bases at J, with 17 bases between. The CDR3 sequence: CASSPPASGPSYNEQFF. In DNA, the CDR3 is TGTGCCAGCAGTCCACCGGCCAGCGGCCCCTCCTACAATGAGCAGTTCTTC.

The chain carries TRBV24-1 and TRBJ2-2; the match to TRBD2 covers 8 bases. V lost 3 bases to trimming and J lost 3 bases; unmatched junction nucleotides: 5. The germline gives CDR1 KGHDR, CDR2 SFDVKD. This CDR3 is 16 amino acids long. The CDR3 loop is CATSDQAGDYTGELFF. DNA for the CDR3: TGTGCCACCAGTGATCAAGCGGGGGACTACACCGGGGAGCTGTTTTTT.

In its sample, this clonotype was seen many times. The genes are TRBV5-6 and TRBJ2-1; D gene unclear. This CDR3 contains 12 residues. The germline CDR1 and CDR2 sequences are SGHDT and YYEEEE. The V end lost 4 bases, the J end lost 8 bases, and 10 bases lay between the germline ends. CDR3 amino acids: CASSPYRDEQFF. In DNA form, the CDR3 reads TGTGCCAGCAGCCCCTATAGGGATGAGCAGTTCTTC.

This clonotype was observed at least ten times. The chain has TRBV12-3 or TRBV12-4 and TRBJ1-4; 12 bases are shared with TRBD1. The CDR3 consists of 18 residues. Trimming removed 5 bases from V and 8 bases from J; junction bases left unmatched: 15. CDR3 region: CASSPSGQGAPGGEKLFF. CDR3 DNA sequence: TGTGCCAGCAGTCCCTCGGGACAGGGGGCGCCGGGTGGGGAAAAACTGTTTTTT.

In its sample, this clonotype was seen many times. The rearrangement links TRBV5-1 to TRBJ2-3, with D hard to call. V dropped 4 bases and J dropped 4 bases, with 13 bases sitting between them. This CDR3 has 14 residues. CDR1 is SGHRS, CDR2 YFSETQ, per germline. The CDR3 DNA sequence: TGCGCCAGCAGCGCGACCTCCGAACCAGATACGCAGTATTTT. This gives the protein CASSATSEPDTQYF.

To note about this clonotype: A much more abundant neighbour one base away suggests this may be a read error. The rearrangement links TRBV12-3 or TRBV12-4 to TRBJ2-3; D is uncertain. This CDR3 has 15 amino acids. V was shortened by 0 bases and J by 3 bases, with 10 bases between the two germline ends. The CDR3 region is CASSLARERTDTQYF. CDR3 DNA sequence: TGTGCCAGCAGTTTAGCGCGCGAGAGAACAGATACGCAGTATTTT.

This chain uses TRBV20-1 with TRBJ2-5; 7 bases are shared with TRBD1. Germline V CDR1 and CDR2: DFQATT, SNEGSKA (reference sequence). The CDR3 sequence is 15 residues long. V shed 4 bases, J shed 4 bases, and the junction held 12 bases outside the gene matches. For the CDR3, the DNA is TGCAGTGCTACCAACAGACAGGGCTCCCTAGAGACCCAGTACTTC. Its protein is CSATNRQGSLETQYF.

V usage is TRBV29-1 and J usage is TRBJ2-7; unclear D gene. The CDR3 covers 13 residues. Germline CDR1 and CDR2: SQVTM and ANQGSEA. Trimming pared 5 bases from V and 2 bases from J, leaving 13 bases between. CDR3 residues: CSVLGGGTYEQYF. The CDR3 DNA sequence: TGCAGCGTTCTCGGCGGTGGCACCTACGAGCAGTACTTC.

This clonotype has a count of ten or more. The chain recombines TRBV25-1 with TRBJ1-4, with a weak D call TRBD1 (6 bases). Germline V CDR1 and CDR2: MGHDK, SYGVNS. This CDR3 is 16 amino acids long. Trimming took 4 bases from V and 7 from J, leaving 19 bases between them. The CDR3 here is CASSGAKPGAVEKLFF. The CDR3 DNA reads TGTGCCAGCAGTGGTGCGAAACCGGGGGCCGTTGAAAAACTGTTTTTT.

This clonotype showed up many times. V is TRBV7-3 and J is TRBJ2-2, with D tentatively TRBD2 (5 bases). V lost 5 bases to trimming and J lost 1 base, with 11 bases between them. Germline CDR1 and CDR2: SGHTA and FQGTGA. The CDR3 is 15 amino acids. The CDR3 region is CASSPGWRNTGELFF. The CDR3 DNA is TGTGCCAGCAGCCCGGGATGGAGGAACACCGGGGAGCTGTTTTTT.

This clonotype was observed at least ten times. The chain couples TRBV12-3 or TRBV12-4 to TRBJ2-1; perhaps TRBD2 as D (5 bases). There are 16 residues in the CDR3. Trimming removed 7 bases at V and 2 bases at J, with 18 bases between. CDR3 nucleotides: TGTGCCAGCACCTCCCGGAGGTTCGGGGCCTACAATGAGCAGTTCTTC. Translating gives CASTSRRFGAYNEQFF.

This clonotype was counted between two and nine times. V gene TRBV11-2 combines with J gene TRBJ1-1; no definite D call. Trimming removed 7 bases at V and 11 bases at J, with 8 bases between. CDR3 length: 9 residues. The germline gives CDR1 SGHAT, CDR2 FQNNGV. The CDR3 DNA is TGTGCCAGCAAATATGAGGCTTTCTTT. Translated: CASKYEAFF.

The chain employs TRBV7-2 and TRBJ2-3; 10 bases are a match to TRBD2. Germline V gives CDR1 SGHTA, CDR2 FQGNSA. Unmatched junction bases numbered 2, after V lost 8 bases and J lost 3 bases. The CDR3 consists of 13 residues. CDR3 sequence: CASRAGGTDTQYF. The CDR3 DNA reads TGTGCCAGCCGAGCGGGGGGGACAGATACGCAGTATTTT.

This clonotype was recorded many times. The chain carries TRBV12-3 or TRBV12-4 and TRBJ2-2, with TRBD1 as a possible D gene (6 bases). This CDR3 comprises 15 residues. V lost 11 bases to trimming and J lost 6 bases, with 22 bases between them. The CDR3 DNA reads as TGTGCCGGGGGCATGTCACAGGGTGCCCCCGGGGAGCTGTTTTTT. Protein: CAGGMSQGAPGELFF.

This clonotype came up many times. CDR3 bases: TGCAGCGTTCACGGACAGGGGTCCTACGAGCAGTACTTC. Its protein product is CSVHGQGSYEQYF. The rearrangement uses TRBV29-1 and TRBJ2-7; 9 bases match TRBD1. The CDR3 sequence is 13 residues long. Trimming took 5 bases from V and 1 from J; bases not matched to a gene: 3. From germline, CDR1 is SQVTM and CDR2 ANQGSEA.

This clonotype was seen repeatedly, ten times or more. The genes are TRBV5-1 and TRBJ2-3, with 7 bases matching TRBD1. The CDR3 runs 14 residues. Germline trimming cut 4 bases from V and 2 bases from J; bases unmatched to any gene: 4. Germline-derived CDR1 and CDR2 are SGHRS and YFSETQ. CDR3 in DNA: TGCGCCAGCAGCGACAGGGCCCTCACAGATACGCAGTATTTT. Amino acids: CASSDRALTDTQYF.

Ten or more counts support this clonotype. This chain links TRBV20-1 with TRBJ2-5, with 7 bases matching TRBD1. CDR1 DFQATT and CDR2 SNEGSKA come from the germline V gene (reference sequence). The CDR3 is 14 amino acids. V was pared by 6 bases and J by 2 bases, with 9 bases of the junction left unmatched. The DNA for the CDR3 is TGCAGTGCACTTGAGACAGGGCGTCAAGAGACCCAGTACTTC. Its translation is CSALETGRQETQYF.

The genes are TRBV3-1 and TRBJ2-5; D is tentatively TRBD1 or TRBD2 (6 bases each). Trimming removed 4 bases at V and 4 bases at J, with 16 bases between. The CDR3 loop spans 15 amino acids. The germline V gene has CDR1 LGHDT and CDR2 YNNKEL (reference sequence). CDR3 in amino acids: CASSRFNGGLETQYF. The CDR3, as DNA: TGTGCCAGCAGCCGATTCAACGGGGGCCTAGAGACCCAGTACTTC.

This clonotype was picked up a small number of times. The chain uses TRBV7-2 and TRBJ2-7; 7 bases are shared with TRBD1. The CDR3 runs 14 residues. Trimming removed 4 bases from V and 3 bases from J; junction bases left unmatched: 6. Germline assignment: CDR1 SGHTA and CDR2 FQGNSA. The CDR3: CASSWDSLVYEQYF. CDR3 DNA sequence: TGTGCCAGCAGCTGGGACAGCTTGGTCTACGAGCAGTACTTC. Full variable domain (rest looked up from reference TRBV7-2 and TRBJ2-7): GAGVSQSPSNKVTEKGKDVELRCDPISGHTALYWYRQSLGQGLEFLIYFQGNSAPDKSGLPSDRFSAERTGGSVSTLTIQRTQQEDSAVYLCASSWDSLVYEQYFGPGTRLTVT.

This clonotype occurred many times. The V and J genes are TRBV29-1 and TRBJ2-1; 7 nucleotides agree with TRBD1. CDR1 is SQVTM, CDR2 ANQGSEA, per germline. The CDR3 is made up of 13 amino acids. After removal of 7 bases from V and 7 bases from J, the junction contained 10 bases not matched to a gene. The CDR3 sequence is CSATGTEHNEQFF. The CDR3 DNA reads TGCAGCGCAACCGGGACAGAACATAATGAGCAGTTCTTC.

This clonotype was found many times. The genes are TRBV6-4 and TRBJ2-2, with 7 nucleotides matching TRBD1. CDR1 and CDR2 (germline): MRHNA, SNTAGT. The CDR3 is 14 amino acids. J was trimmed by 3 bases and V by 10 bases; bases with no gene match: 8. As DNA, the CDR3 is TGTGCCACCCTCAGGGACAGCTACACCGGGGAGCTGTTTTTT. This gives the protein CATLRDSYTGELFF.

This clonotype appeared many times. V gene TRBV20-1 combines with J gene TRBJ1-2, with unresolved D. V lost 6 bases and J lost 10, with 21 bases in between. The CDR3 covers 13 residues. Germline CDR1 reads DFQATT; CDR2 reads SNEGSKA (reference sequence). The CDR3 sequence: CSASVENTGTYTF. The CDR3 DNA reads as TGCAGTGCCTCAGTGGAAAACACGGGTACCTACACCTTC.

This clonotype was picked up a small number of times. The V gene is TRBV29-1, the J gene TRBJ2-2; 7 bases line up with TRBD1. The J segment lost 5 bases and the V segment lost 6 bases, leaving 6 bases of the junction unmatched. The CDR3 consists of 13 residues. Germline V gives CDR1 SQVTM, CDR2 ANQGSEA. The CDR3 region has the DNA TGCAGCGTGGGACCGACAGGGACCGGGGAGCTGTTTTTT. As protein: CSVGPTGTGELFF.

The table lists this clonotype with a few counts. The rearrangement uses TRBV2 and TRBJ2-1; 11 nucleotides line up with TRBD2. Germline V gene sequence: CDR1 SNHLY, CDR2 FYNNEI. CDR3 size: 14 residues. The junction had 9 bases not matched to a gene; V was cut back by 11 bases and J by 6 bases. The CDR3 DNA follows: TGTGCCGTTCAGACTAGCGGGGCCCTCAATGAGCAGTTCTTC. It encodes CAVQTSGALNEQFF.